The subject of this entry is one T cell receptor beta chain. Antigen: not known. It was RNA transcripts that yielded the amplified TCR beta CDR3 regions. The primer set for the first-round RT-PCR of the TCR CDR3 was HTBI. Each CDR3 protein is one row after TCRdb ran MiXCR on the multiplex PCR reads. The sample comprises approximately 710,000 distinct CDR3 sequences, roughly 17% of which are singletons, and about a sixth rests with the top ten. This record belongs to a study of T cells in Graves' hyperthyroidism and ophthalmopathy. Trimming took off 2 bases at V and 5 bases at J, with 21 bases between the two ends. This CDR3 spans 17 amino acids. The V gene's germline CDR1 is MNHEY and CDR2 SMNVEV (reference sequence). General study points: A model built on 13 V-J features separated ophthalmopathy from stable hyperthyroidism.

The V call is TRBV27, the J call TRBJ1-1, with D possibly being TRBD1 (6 bases). The sequenced sample was blood. The sequence came from a man aged 45 to 65 with Graves' hyperthyroidism. For the CDR3, the DNA is TGTGCCAGCAGTTTAAGGTCCTGGGGGCCGGAGGGGACTGAAGCTTTCTTT. Translation: CASSLRSWGPEGTEAFF.